This T cell receptor (beta chain) was retrieved from a study of blood T cell repertoires in COVID-19. Study-level background: Acute and convalescent COVID-19 samples came from the United States, Italy and Spain.

The age range of participants was about 18 to 90 years, with residence in fewer than 25 US areas. Clinical history as reported by participants underpinned cohort assignment. Original handling: Researchers report that nucleated cell counts were estimated from reference gene primer amplification. Measured with immunoSEQ multiplex PCR; TCRdb has only the in-frame clones, and not every one. V and J calls and clone size are as listed in that table; D and trimming were resolved from the DNA. This sample has 430,000 or so clones, with approximately 88% found just once. Sequenced material: PBMCs or T cells enriched from blood (not recorded which). This TCR derives from a woman aged 40 to 55 who had recovered from COVID-19.

CDR3 in DNA: TGTGCGACTACCCGGGACAGGGATTATCAGCCCCAGCATTTT. Its translation is CATTRDRDYQPQHF. V and J are TRBV19 and TRBJ1-5; 9 bases are a match to TRBD1. Germline loops: CDR1 LNHDA, CDR2 SQIVND (reference sequence). CDR3 length equals 14 residues.